This is a list of T cell receptor beta chains from one sample in a study of graft-versus-host responses after intestinal transplantation. Their cognate antigens are unknown. Generated by immunoSEQ multiplex PCR, the TCRdb table keeps only in-frame clones and is missing some. The sample lists tens of thousands of clones, 80% to 95% seen once, with about 0.29% in the top ten. The sample consisted of unstimulated CD4+ T cells sorted from spleen or lymph node cells, taken before intestinal transplant. All receptors derive from a human donor who received an intestinal transplant. Each CDR3 is given without its conserved first and last residue.

v_call	cdr3_aa
TRBV20-1	SAIGPYGYT
TRBV5-1	ASSSWDRPQETQY
TRBV5-4	ASSSGGPLENEQF
TRBV5-5	ASSPLGSSYEQY
TRBV30	AWSRGQGVVGETQY
TRBV2	ASSPGQGLLLYNEQF
TRBV7-2	ASSVELTSTQY
TRBV30	AWRGQAYYGYT
TRBV10-2	ASSVGTGYGYT
TRBV5-1	ASSLASLSGGRGAF
TRBV2	ASIREAGATGELF
TRBV28	ASSTGGQPQH
TRBV27	ASSLRAGWDQETQY
TRBV10-3	AISDPGREKTYEQY
TRBV27	ASSSRDSRHNYGYT
TRBV9	ASSVDGQSTEAF
TRBV11-3	ASSEGLAGDEQF
TRBV29-1	SAGLAGGADTQY
TRBV28	SSGGGLGTEAF
TRBV10-2	ASTGTSGSYEQY
TRBV19	ASSTTVPYEQY
TRBV7-2	ASSFSGTSYNEQF
TRBV28	ASSVGLAAQY
TRBV28	ASSFPLRTGRNQPQH
TRBV4-1	ASRQGDGNTIY
TRBV19	ASVNGAGGRYEQY
TRBV11-2	ASSLIARGDYEQY
TRBV10-3	AISTIRDRGGETQY
TRBV6-5	ASSYYLGRGYYGYT
TRBV7-9	ASSSDFQPQH
TRBV7-2	ASSFSLAGGPNTQY
TRBV6-6	ASRWDRGSGNTIY
TRBV29-1	SVAKRDSSYEQY
TRBV6-5	ASSYSGEGGYT
TRBV6-1	ASEPTGRYTEAF
TRBV30	AWSVWRPQETQY
TRBV5-6	ASRDTRTHGYT
TRBV2	ASSENWRLNEQF
TRBV6-5	ASSLHTGNTIY